This T cell receptor beta chain appears in the sequencing data of a study of blood T cell repertoires in COVID-19. Study-wide context: Acute-phase and convalescent COVID-19 samples originated in the United States, Italy and Spain. T cells, B-cell-depleted T cells, or PBMCs provided the cDNA or gDNA that served as material.

Clones were sequenced by immunoSEQ multiplex PCR, and TCRdb holds only the in-frame ones, with some missing. The data hold more than 200,000 clones, with 75% to 90% observed a single time. CDR3 length: 14 amino acids. Trimming took 2 bases from V and 6 from J, leaving 13 bases between them. In germline, CDR1 is KGHSH, CDR2 LQKENI. Recruits, aged roughly 18 to 89 years, lived in 24 US areas. The study counted Cohort 3 donors as recovered given two negative PCRs, clearance, or symptom resolution. This TCR came from a woman aged 25 to 39 who had recovered from COVID-19. V usage is TRBV18 and J usage is TRBJ1-2; a possible D gene is TRBD1 (5 bases). What was sequenced was PBMCs or T cells enriched from blood (not recorded which). The CDR3: CASSPIPGSDGYTF. Here the CDR3 DNA reads TGTGCCAGCTCACCAATCCCAGGGTCGGATGGCTACACCTTC.